This T cell receptor beta chain was sequenced for a study of shared clonotypes between healthy human individuals. CDR3 length: 14 residues. The V and J ends lost 2 bases and 4 bases respectively, with 12 bases between them. Per the germline V gene, CDR1 is SGDLS and CDR2 is YYNGEE. Around 300 ng DNA, 30,000 or so T cell genomes, went into unsorted PBMC replicate PCRs. Libraries were prepared by immunoSEQ multiplex PCR; TCRdb keeps only in-frame clonotypes and omits some of them. Seen here are around 500,000 clones, 60% to 85% observed once, and the top ten hold 10% to 15%. J is TRBJ1-1 and V is TRBV9, with D possibly TRBD1 on 5 matching bases. The sequence derives from a woman aged 40 to 50 in good health. Some clones in this sample may be carry-over from other donors' samples. Sequences were obtained from PBMCs. The CDR3 protein is CASSVGGGSTEAFF. CDR3 in DNA: TGTGCCAGCAGCGTTGGGGGTGGGAGCACTGAAGCTTTCTTT.